The rows below give T cell receptor beta chains drawn from one sample of a study of T cell responses to AZD1222 COVID-19 vaccine. Sequenced by immunoSEQ multiplex PCR; TCRdb stores in-frame clones only, minus some. The sample has about 120,000 clones, about 86% seen once. This sample comprised peripheral blood, obtained 28 days after the second AZD1222 dose. These receptor sequences come from an adult who received the AZD1222 COVID-19 vaccine. Each CDR3 is given with its conserved first and last residue. D genes are given only for firm matches. Clone size, where shown, is once, few, many, or a class for clones that have expanded.

TRBD1,TRBJ2-7,NA,TRBV27,TGTGCCAGCAGTCCCACCGGGACAGGCTACTACGAGCAGTACTTC,CASSPTGTGYYEQYF
NA,TRBJ1-1,NA,TRBV28,TGTGCCAGCAGACTCCAGGGGAACACTGAAGCTTTCTTT,CASRLQGNTEAFF
NA,TRBJ1-1,NA,TRBV30,TGTGCCTGGATTAGCGACCGCATGAACACTGAAGCTTTCTTT,CAWISDRMNTEAFF
NA,TRBJ1-6,NA,TRBV27,TGTGCCAGCAGTTTATTGGGTCCCGTTGAGAGTTCACCCCTCCACTTT,CASSLLGPVESSPLHF
NA,TRBJ1-5,NA,TRBV7-2,TGTGCCAGCAGCGTCACAGGGCCTAGTGGCAATCAGCCCCAGCATTTT,CASSVTGPSGNQPQHF
TRBD1,TRBJ1-2,NA,TRBV6-6,TGTGCCAGCAGAGAGGGGGCGATTGCTGGCTACACCTTC,CASREGAIAGYTF
NA,TRBJ2-1,NA,TRBV6-6,TGTGCCAGCAGTCCCGGGACCGCTAGGGATGAGCAGTTCTTC,CASSPGTARDEQFF
NA,TRBJ2-5,NA,TRBV7-9,TGTGCCAGCAGCCAGGGTAACATGGGAGAGACCCAGTACTTC,CASSQGNMGETQYF
NA,TRBJ2-2,NA,TRBV3-1/TRBV3-2,TGTGCCAGCTCAGGGTATGTCGGGGAGCTGTTTTTT,CASSGYVGELFF
TRBD1,TRBJ1-2,NA,TRBV9,TGTGCCAGCAGCGTAGGTGATACAGGGGGCGTTGGCTACACCTTC,CASSVGDTGGVGYTF
NA,TRBJ2-7,NA,TRBV5-1,TGCGCCAGCAGCTTGGGTGGTGGCGAGCAGTACTTC,CASSLGGGEQYF
NA,TRBJ1-2,NA,TRBV9,TGTGCCAGCAGCGAGGGGGGTAACTATGGCTACACCTTC,CASSEGGNYGYTF
NA,TRBJ1-2,NA,TRBV2,TGTGCCAGCAGGGAAGGAAACAGGGATTCGACCTTC,CASREGNRDSTF
TRBD1,TRBJ1-4,NA,TRBV4-3,TGCGCCAGCAGCCTCCTACGGGCGACACAGGGGGCAAAACTGTTTTTT,CASSLLRATQGAKLFF
NA,TRBJ2-7,NA,TRBV7-2,TGTGCCAGCAGCCCGAGGAGCTCCTACGAGCAGTACTTC,CASSPRSSYEQYF
NA,TRBJ1-3,NA,TRBV19,TGTGCCAGTAGGCCACAGGGACGCGGAAACACCATATATTTT,CASRPQGRGNTIYF
TRBD1,TRBJ2-7,NA,TRBV6-5,TGTGCCAGCGGGGAACAGGGGATCGGTACATACGAGCAGTACTTC,CASGEQGIGTYEQYF
NA,TRBJ1-3,NA,TRBV6-5,TGTGCCAGCAGTCGCCAGGGGTTCGGAAACACCATATATTTT,CASSRQGFGNTIYF
NA,TRBJ2-5,once,TRBV18,TGTGCCAGCTCTCCCGGTAGTGGCGGGGAGACCCAGTACTTC,CASSPGSGGETQYF
NA,TRBJ1-2,once,TRBV19,TGTGCCAGTAGTATTCTCAGGGAAAATGGCTACACCTTC,CASSILRENGYTF
NA,TRBJ1-5,few,TRBV28,TGTGCCAGCAGTTTTGGGCAGGGGTTTCGTCAGCCCCAGCATTTT,CASSFGQGFRQPQHF
NA,TRBJ2-5,NA,TRBV4-1,TGCGCCAGCAGCCAAGATATTGCAGGGCAGGAGACCCAGTACTTC,CASSQDIAGQETQYF
NA,TRBJ1-6,once,TRBV6-2/TRBV6-3,TGTGCCAGCAGTCCCACAGGGACCGATTCACCCCTCCACTTT,CASSPTGTDSPLHF
NA,TRBJ2-3,NA,TRBV7-3,TGTGCCAGCAGCTTAATGAGGGCGGATACGCAGTATTTT,CASSLMRADTQYF
TRBD2,TRBJ2-3,once,TRBV11-3,TGTGCCAGCAGCCCGAGGATCGGGGGAGGGAACACAGATACGCAGTATTTT,CASSPRIGGGNTDTQYF
NA,TRBJ2-2,NA,TRBV15,TGTGCCACCAGCAGAGATTGGACCGGGGAGCTGTTTTTT,CATSRDWTGELFF
TRBD1,TRBJ1-2,few,TRBV28,TGTGCCAGCAGTTCGACAGGGTATGGCTACACCTTC,CASSSTGYGYTF
NA,TRBJ1-2,NA,TRBV3-1/TRBV3-2,TGTGCCAGCAGCCCGGGAGGGTCTGACTATGGCTACACCTTC,CASSPGGSDYGYTF
NA,TRBJ1-2,NA,TRBV7-2,TGTGCCAGCAGCTTAACTAGAGGGTTTTATGGCTACACCTTC,CASSLTRGFYGYTF
TRBD2,TRBJ2-3,NA,TRBV7-8,TGTGCCAGCAGCCCGGCGGGACTAGCGGGGTCTAGCACAGATACGCAGTATTTT,CASSPAGLAGSSTDTQYF
NA,TRBJ1-2,once,TRBV2,TGTGCCAGCAGTGAAAGGGCAGGGAGTTTTAACTATGGCTACACCTTC,CASSERAGSFNYGYTF